Presented here are 5 T cell receptor beta chains from one specimen sequenced in a study of shared clonotypes between healthy human individuals. TCRdb's copy holds only in-frame clones and misses some; the assay was immunoSEQ multiplex PCR. This repertoire shows approximately 2,000,000 clones, roughly 90% found once; its top ten account for 0.37%. The material sequenced was naive CD4+ T cells from PBMCs. Subset: CD45RA+ positively selected. The receptors were gathered from a man aged 18-30 years in good health. Some clones in this sample may be carry-over from other donors' samples.

The CDR3 DNA reads as TGTGCCAGCAGCTTAGCGTCGAGGGAGACCCAGTACTTC. Translated, it gives CASSLASRETQYF. The chain has TRBV7-3 and TRBJ2-5; D ambiguous. CDR1 and CDR2 from the germline V gene are SGHTA and FQGTGA. CDR3 size: 13 residues. V was trimmed by 2 bases and J by 5 bases, leaving 9 bases between them. The complete variable domain, with remaining parts taken from reference TRBV7-3 and TRBJ2-5, reads GAGVSQTPSNKVTEKGKYVELRCDPISGHTALYWYRQSLGQGPEFLIYFQGTGAADDSGLPNDRFFAVRPEGSVSTLKIQRTERGDSAVYLCASSLASRETQYFGPGTRLLVL.

The chain recombines TRBV5-1 with TRBJ2-3; D may be TRBD2 (7 bases). The ends were cut back, 3 bases at V and 0 bases at J, with 14 bases in the middle. Germline V gives CDR1 SGHRS, CDR2 YFSETQ. This CDR3 is 16 amino acids long. CDR3 loop: CASSSGGAISTDTQYF. CDR3 coding DNA: TGCGCCAGCAGCTCTGGGGGGGCCATTAGCACAGATACGCAGTATTTT.

This sequence joins TRBV7-2 and TRBJ2-7, with D possibly being TRBD2 (6 bases). The CDR3 covers 14 residues. The germline gives CDR1 SGHTA, CDR2 FQGNSA. Trimming left V 10 bases short and J 2 bases short, with 18 bases between. Here the CDR3 reads CATFGLAYPYEQYF. In DNA, the CDR3 is TGTGCCACATTCGGTCTAGCGTACCCCTACGAGCAGTACTTC.

The chain couples TRBV7-2 to TRBJ1-4; 7 bases fit TRBD1. V lost 1 base to trimming and J lost 8 bases; unmatched junction nucleotides: 7. The CDR3 contains 15 residues. Germline V lookup: CDR1 SGHTA, CDR2 FQGNSA. The CDR3 bases are TGTGCCAGCAGCTTAGTTTCGACAGGGAACGAAAAACTGTTTTTT. It encodes CASSLVSTGNEKLFF.

Details on this clone: This same CDR3 is encoded by further DNA sequences in the sample. The rearrangement uses TRBV2 and TRBJ2-5; 7 positions agree with TRBD2. After removal of 7 bases from V and 4 bases from J, the junction contained 3 bases not matched to a gene. CDR1 SNHLY and CDR2 FYNNEI come from the germline V gene. The CDR3 totals 12 residues. DNA for the CDR3: TGTGCCAGCATGGGGGGGGGAGAGACCCAGTACTTC. It codes for CASMGGGETQYF.